Here is one T cell receptor (beta chain) with its context. This specimen comes from a study of PD-L1 blockade in urothelial cancer. The overall study: Counts from blood samples showed a median of roughly 150,000 T cells.

The CDR3 is 15 residues long. V lost 1 base and J lost 4; bases outside the gene matches: 3. The germline V gene has CDR1 MNHNS and CDR2 SASEGT. The patients had locally advanced or metastatic urothelial carcinoma. TCRdb keeps only in-frame clones here, not all; method: immunoSEQ multiplex PCR. The data hold roughly 84,000 clones, with about four fifths observed a single time. The V gene is TRBV6-1, the J gene TRBJ1-5, with TRBD1 identical over 8 bases. The material was PBMCs, obtained around atezolizumab (anti-PD-L1) treatment. This receptor was obtained from a man between 65 and 79 years old with urothelial cancer. CDR3: CASSEGQGANQPQHF. The CDR3 DNA reads as TGTGCCAGCAGTGAAGGGCAGGGGGCGAATCAGCCCCAGCATTTT.